This T cell receptor beta chain was sequenced during a study of blood T cells in healthy people across ages. The sample, roughly 9.5 milliliters of peripheral blood, was drawn from each donor. A sample-barcoded 5' primer and a J-beta primer mix were used in a second PCR of roughly 7 to 11 cycles. Each cDNA was tagged by a template-switch adaptor containing 12 random nucleotides. TCRdb ran MiXCR on the 5' RACE reads and lists one entry per CDR3 protein. Counted here are under 700,000 distinct CDR3 sequences, about 25% occurring once; the ten biggest clones make up less than 9%. The sample holds a few counts of this clonotype. What it binds is not known. In germline, CDR1 is SGHVS, CDR2 FNYEAQ. This CDR3 comprises 16 residues. V was clipped by 7 bases and J by 2 bases, with 20 bases between them. Study outcomes and limitations: The study found TCR beta diversity correlated strongly with naive T cell percentage.

The same data also contributed to another study, on T cells of mothers and their children. As that report states: Among related mother-child pairs, overlap was slightly higher than in unrelated pairs, though not significantly.

This chain uses TRBV7-6 with TRBJ2-5; TRBD1 is a possible D gene (6 bases). Sequenced sample: blood. The source of this sequence is a boy aged 5-17 years in good health. CDR3: CASKQLDGQIQETQYF. In DNA form, the CDR3 reads TGTGCCAGCAAACAACTCGACGGACAGATTCAAGAGACCCAGTACTTC.